These 24 T cell receptor beta chains originate from one sample sequenced in a study of blood T cells in healthy people across ages. With a J-beta primer mix and a sample-barcoded 5' primer, a second PCR ran about 7 to 12 cycles. One entry per CDR3 protein results from TCRdb running MiXCR on the 5' RACE reads. The sample consists of 650,000 to 800,000 distinct CDR3 sequences, around two fifths of them appearing once. Material for sequencing was blood. All receptors derive from a man between 60 and 70 years old in good health.

This clonotype was observed many times. The chain joins TRBV29-1 to TRBJ1-2; no reliable D call. Germline lookup yields CDR1 SQVTM and CDR2 ANQGSEA. The CDR3 is made up of 11 amino acids. Trimming removed 4 bases at V and 4 bases at J, with 7 bases between. The CDR3 loop is CSVAGIYGYTF. The CDR3 DNA sequence: TGCAGCGTTGCCGGGATCTATGGCTACACCTTC.

CDR3 amino acids: CSATSGGSSSYNEQYF. The CDR3 nucleotides are TGCAGTGCCACTAGCGGGGGGTCTAGCTCCTACAATGAGCAGTACTTC. The genes are TRBV20-1 and TRBJ2-1, with 12 bases matching TRBD2. The DNA end lines up better with TRBJ2-7; the J call may be wrong. CDR3 size: 16 residues. CDR1 is DFQATT, CDR2 SNEGSKA, per germline (reference sequence).

This clonotype has a single count. J is TRBJ2-7 and V is TRBV20-1; no clear D gene. V dropped 6 bases and J dropped 2 bases, with 26 bases sitting between them. The CDR3 is 17 amino acids. Germline CDR1 and CDR2: DFQATT and SNEGSKA (reference sequence). The CDR3 bases are TGCAGTGCCCAAGGCCTGCCGGTTCGTAAGGCGACCTACGAGCAGTACTTC. Residues: CSAQGLPVRKATYEQYF.

This clonotype came up once. Its ends do not fully match the called genes, so a read error is possible. The chain carries TRBV9 and TRBJ2-3; 9 bases fit TRBD2. CDR1 SGDLS and CDR2 YYNGEE come from the germline V gene. The CDR3 has 15 residues. The CDR3 bases are TGTGCCGGCAGCGTTAGCGGGGGCTGGGAAGATACGCAGTATTTT. The encoded protein is CAGSVSGGWEDTQYF.

The chain carries TRBV12-3 or TRBV12-4 and TRBJ1-1; maybe TRBD1 (6 bases). This CDR3 region has 14 residues. V shed 7 bases and J shed 2 bases, with 14 bases lying between them. The CDR3 is CASTTDRFNTEAFF. CDR3 in DNA: TGTGCCAGCACCACGGACAGATTTAACACTGAAGCTTTCTTT.

The J gene is TRBJ1-5, the V gene TRBV5-1; D remains unclear. V was shortened by 4 bases and J by 3 bases, with 8 bases between the two germline ends. Germline V gene sequence: CDR1 SGHRS, CDR2 YFSETQ. The CDR3 sequence is 13 residues long. The CDR3 DNA follows: TGCGCCAGCAGCCGGGAGTCCAATCAGCCCCAGCATTTT. Translating gives CASSRESNQPQHF.

In nucleotides, the CDR3 is TGTGCCAGCAGTCCAACGCTGGGGAGTAATGGGGGGACCGGGCAGTTCTTC. Its translation is CASSPTLGSNGGTGQFF. The chain recombines TRBV28 with TRBJ2-1; D might be TRBD2 (6 bases). The ends were cut back, 5 bases at V and 12 bases at J, with 29 bases in the middle. The CDR3 totals 17 residues. The V gene's germline CDR1 is MDHEN and CDR2 SYDVKM.

The chain has TRBV4-2 and TRBJ1-2; 10 bases line up with TRBD1. Germline V gene lookup returns CDR1 LGHNA and CDR2 YNFKEQ. CDR3 size: 15 residues. Trimming cost V 3 bases and J 8 bases; bases outside gene matches: 9. This chain's CDR3 is CASSQRGQGDGGYTF. The CDR3 nucleotides are TGTGCCAGCAGCCAGAGAGGACAGGGGGATGGAGGCTACACCTTC.

This clonotype occurred a few times. The chain links TRBV2 to TRBJ2-4; D is possibly TRBD1 (7 bases). The CDR3 covers 13 residues. CDR1 SNHLY and CDR2 FYNNEI come from the germline V gene. The V and J ends lost 6 bases and 8 bases respectively, with 14 bases between them. In DNA, the CDR3 is TGTGCCAGCAGGACCCAGGGGGGTGACATTCAGTACTTC. It is translated as CASRTQGGDIQYF.

The V call is TRBV20-1, the J call TRBJ1-2, with TRBD1 matching over 8 bases. In germline, CDR1 is DFQATT, CDR2 SNEGSKA (reference sequence). After removal of 5 bases from V and 3 bases from J, the junction contained 11 bases not matched to a gene. The CDR3 is made up of 15 amino acids. The CDR3 nucleotides read TGCAGTGCTCGAGGACAGGGTAGGATGGACTATGGCTACACCTTC. This encodes CSARGQGRMDYGYTF.

This clonotype appeared a few times. The rearrangement joins TRBV7-9 to TRBJ2-1, with TRBD2 matching 8 bases. The germline CDR1 and CDR2 sequences are SEHNR and FQNEAQ (reference sequence). CDR3 length: 16 residues. The J segment lost 5 bases and the V segment lost 2 bases, leaving 8 bases of the junction unmatched. CDR3 protein: CASSLLGLAGNNEQFF. CDR3 sequence (DNA): TGTGCCAGCAGCTTACTCGGACTAGCCGGGAACAATGAGCAGTTCTTC.

This clonotype has at least ten counts. The chain carries TRBV7-2 and TRBJ2-1; 8 bases agree with TRBD2. The CDR3 is made up of 18 amino acids. From germline, CDR1 is SGHTA and CDR2 FQGNSA. The V gene end was trimmed by 6 bases and the J gene end by 1 base; junction bases not matched to a gene: 14. The CDR3 loop is CASRPGLGLGGSYNEQFF. DNA for the CDR3: TGTGCCAGCAGACCGGGACTAGGGCTGGGAGGGTCCTACAATGAGCAGTTCTTC.

The chain uses TRBV7-6 and TRBJ1-5; no reliable D call. The ends were cut back, 5 bases at V and 0 bases at J, with 11 bases in the middle. The germline CDR1 and CDR2 sequences are SGHVS and FNYEAQ. The CDR3 is 15 amino acids. The CDR3 here is CASSPGRLSNQPQHF. The CDR3 nucleotides are TGTGCCAGCAGCCCCGGCAGACTTAGCAATCAGCCCCAGCATTTT.

The J gene is TRBJ2-2, the V gene TRBV7-9; 9 positions match TRBD2. The CDR3 has 16 amino acids. J lost 6 bases, V lost 6 bases, and 11 bases had no gene match. CDR1 is SEHNR, CDR2 FQNEAQ, per germline (reference sequence). The CDR3 bases are TGTGCCAGCAGAGAACCTAGCGGGGCCCCCGCCGGGGAGCTGTTTTTT. This gives the protein CASREPSGAPAGELFF.

V and J are TRBV12-3 or TRBV12-4 and TRBJ2-5; 9 nucleotides line up with TRBD2. The trim removed 5 bases at V and 7 bases at J, leaving 5 bases unmatched. This CDR3 comprises 13 residues. The CDR3 DNA is TGTGCCAGCAGTACAGGGCGGGAGGGGACCCAGTACTTC. It translates to CASSTGREGTQYF.

The rearrangement links TRBV20-1 to TRBJ1-1; TRBD1 is a possible D gene (6 bases). V lost 5 bases, J lost 2 bases, and 15 bases lay in between. Germline-derived CDR1 and CDR2 are DFQATT and SNEGSKA (reference sequence). The CDR3 totals 14 residues. In nucleotides, the CDR3 is TGCAGTGCTGGCACGAGACAGGATAACACTGAAGCTTTCTTT. Translated: CSAGTRQDNTEAFF.

The V and J genes are TRBV29-1 and TRBJ1-2, with no clear D. This CDR3 is 8 amino acids long. V lost 8 bases to trimming and J lost 8 bases, with 6 bases between them. Per the germline V gene, CDR1 is SQVTM and CDR2 is ANQGSEA. The CDR3 region is CSTSGYTF. CDR3 nucleotides: TGCAGCACTTCAGGCTACACCTTC. The full variable domain, with the rest looked up from reference TRBV29-1 and TRBJ1-2, is SAVISQKPSRDICQRGTSLTIQCQVDSQVTMMFWYRQQPGQSLTLIATANQGSEATYESGFVIDKFPISRPNLTFSTLTVSNMSPEDSSIYLCSTSGYTFGSGTRLTVV.

V gene TRBV7-2 combines with J gene TRBJ2-1, with a possible D match to TRBD1 (6 bases). Germline CDR1 and CDR2: SGHTA and FQGNSA. V lost 2 bases and J lost 1, with 18 bases in between. There are 18 residues in the CDR3. CDR3 sequence (DNA): TGTGCCAGCAGCTTACCTTATGGGGGCAGGGTATCCTACAATGAGCAGTTCTTC. It specifies CASSLPYGGRVSYNEQFF.

To note about this clonotype: Germline and junction disagree at one end, which may indicate a read error. This chain connects TRBV3-1 to TRBJ2-3; 9 positions agree with TRBD2. The CDR3 extends over 14 amino acids. Germline loops: CDR1 LGHDT, CDR2 YNNKEL (reference sequence). CDR3 coding DNA: TGTGCCAGCTCGCAAGCGGGGGGCACAGGTACGCAGTATTTT. Translating it yields CASSQAGGTGTQYF.

The chain employs TRBV12-3 or TRBV12-4 and TRBJ2-7; 9 bases map to TRBD2. The last part of the DNA fits TRBJ2-1 better; the J call may be wrong. This CDR3 region has 14 residues. The CDR3 coding sequence is TGTGCCAGCAGTTTTGCGGGGGGGCGGCATGAGCAGTTCTTC. It is translated as CASSFAGGRHEQFF.

This clonotype was counted between two and nine times. The chain employs TRBV27 and TRBJ2-5; 7 bases align to TRBD1. The CDR3 is 15 amino acids. V shed 5 bases and J 11 bases; nucleotides not matched to a gene: 17. Germline CDR1 and CDR2: MNHEY and SMNVEV (reference sequence). The CDR3 reads CASSLGPGQRQGQYF. In DNA form, the CDR3 reads TGTGCCAGCAGTCTCGGCCCGGGACAGCGACAAGGGCAGTACTTC.

The chain has TRBV7-9 and TRBJ1-1; 12 bases agree with TRBD1. The CDR3 has 17 amino acids. CDR1 and CDR2 (germline): SEHNR, FQNEAQ (reference sequence). The junction had 9 bases not matched to a gene; V was cut back by 2 bases and J by 5 bases. The CDR3 DNA reads as TGTGCCAGCAGCTTATCCGGGACAGGGGGCTGGGATACTGAAGCTTTCTTT. Its translation is CASSLSGTGGWDTEAFF.

At least ten counts were recorded for this clonotype. V gene TRBV7-2 combines with J gene TRBJ2-7; 7 nucleotides line up with TRBD2. CDR3 length equals 13 residues. The V segment lost 4 bases and the J segment 3 bases; nucleotides outside the gene matches: 3. Germline V CDR1 and CDR2: SGHTA, FQGNSA. The CDR3 is CASSSPGGYEQYF. CDR3 in DNA: TGTGCCAGCAGCTCACCGGGGGGCTACGAGCAGTACTTC.

As concerns this clonotype: A single base separates this from a much larger clone, so it may be a read error. The rearrangement uses TRBV7-9 and TRBJ2-7; D gene ambiguous. V was pared by 5 bases and J by 10 bases, with 18 bases between. CDR3 length equals 13 residues. CDR1 and CDR2 (germline): SEHNR, FQNEAQ (reference sequence). The CDR3 nucleotides are TGTGCCAGCAGCCAGAGGAATCGCGAGGCCCAGTACTTC. Translating it yields CASSQRNREAQYF.